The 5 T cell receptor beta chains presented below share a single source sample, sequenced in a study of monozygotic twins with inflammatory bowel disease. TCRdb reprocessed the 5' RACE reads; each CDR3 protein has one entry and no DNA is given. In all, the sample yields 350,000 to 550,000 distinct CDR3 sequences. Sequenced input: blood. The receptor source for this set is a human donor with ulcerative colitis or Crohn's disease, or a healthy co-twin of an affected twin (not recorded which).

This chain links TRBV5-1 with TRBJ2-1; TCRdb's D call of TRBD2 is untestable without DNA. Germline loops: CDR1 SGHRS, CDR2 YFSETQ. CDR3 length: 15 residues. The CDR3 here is CASSPTSGGALEQFF.

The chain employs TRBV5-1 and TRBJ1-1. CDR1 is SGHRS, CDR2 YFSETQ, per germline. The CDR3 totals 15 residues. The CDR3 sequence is CASSLEGGSNTEAFF.

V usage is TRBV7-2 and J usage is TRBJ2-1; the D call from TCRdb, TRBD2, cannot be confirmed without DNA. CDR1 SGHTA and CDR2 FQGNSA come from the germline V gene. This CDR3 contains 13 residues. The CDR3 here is CASSLARESEQFF.

Here the CDR3 reads CASSSLAGGHNEQFF. V and J are TRBV7-9 and TRBJ2-1; checking the TCRdb D call of TRBD2 is not possible without DNA. The germline gives CDR1 SEHNR, CDR2 FQNEAQ (reference sequence). This CDR3 is built from 15 residues.

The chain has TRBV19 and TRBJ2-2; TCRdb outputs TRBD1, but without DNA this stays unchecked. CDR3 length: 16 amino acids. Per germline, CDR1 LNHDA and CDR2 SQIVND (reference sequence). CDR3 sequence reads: CASSLQAGASTGELFF.